The 26 T cell receptor beta chains below come from one sample, sequenced in a study of T cell responses to AZD1222 COVID-19 vaccine. Only in-frame clones appear in the TCRdb table, and some are missing; sequencing was by immunoSEQ multiplex PCR. This sample carries fewer than 120,000 clones, 70% to 90% of them seen once, and the ten largest clones take about 15%. The source material was peripheral blood, sampled 28 days after the second AZD1222 dose. The receptors shown here come from an adult who received the AZD1222 COVID-19 vaccine.

This clone has just one count. This chain links TRBV5-6 with TRBJ2-3; 10 nucleotides line up with TRBD2. Germline values: CDR1 SGHDT, CDR2 YYEEEE. This CDR3 has 16 residues. J gave up 2 bases and V 0 bases, and 3 bases lay outside the gene matches. CDR3 coding DNA: TGTGCCAGCAGCTTGGTAGCGGGGGGCCCCACAGATACGCAGTATTTT. Translation gives CASSLVAGGPTDTQYF.

This chain links TRBV20-1 with TRBJ1-6; D not resolved. Germline lookup yields CDR1 DFQATT and CDR2 SNEGSKA (reference sequence). This CDR3 contains 15 residues. V was shortened by 3 bases and J by 3 bases, with 12 bases between the two germline ends. CDR3 region: CSASVSDIYNSPLHF. In DNA form, the CDR3 reads TGCAGTGCTAGTGTGTCAGACATCTATAATTCACCCCTCCACTTT.

V is TRBV30 and J is TRBJ2-5; 8 bases are a match to TRBD2. Germline V gene sequence: CDR1 GTSNPN, CDR2 SVGIG (reference sequence). V lost 4 bases to trimming and J lost 5 bases; unmatched junction nucleotides: 9. The CDR3 length is 14 residues. This chain's CDR3 is CAWTPGLALETQYF. CDR3 sequence (DNA): TGTGCCTGGACACCCGGACTAGCATTGGAGACCCAGTACTTC.

The chain couples TRBV6-6 to TRBJ2-5; D not resolved. This CDR3 is 13 amino acids long. Germline V CDR1 and CDR2: MNHNY, SVGAGI (reference sequence). Trimming removed 6 bases from V and 1 base from J, with 9 bases in between. The CDR3 spells CASRTTSQETQYF. The CDR3, as DNA: TGTGCCAGCAGGACGACAAGCCAAGAGACCCAGTACTTC.

V usage is TRBV3-1 (or the pseudogene TRBV3-2) and J usage is TRBJ2-4, with D perhaps matching TRBD1 (6 bases). CDR3 size: 15 residues. Germline loops: CDR1 LGHDT, CDR2 YNNKEL (reference sequence). Trimming left V 0 bases short and J 11 bases short, with 17 bases between. CDR3: CASSQDPYTGLLQYF. CDR3 nucleotide sequence: TGTGCCAGCAGCCAAGATCCCTACACAGGGCTCCTTCAGTACTTC.

The chain has TRBV19 and TRBJ2-7; D may be TRBD1 or TRBD2 (5 bases each). The CDR3 has 13 residues. Trimming shortened V by 9 bases and J by 0 bases, and 12 bases separated the two germline ends. Germline assignment: CDR1 LNHDA and CDR2 SQIVND (reference sequence). This chain's CDR3 is CASRDDYSYEQYF. The CDR3 DNA reads as TGTGCCAGCAGGGACGATTACTCCTACGAGCAGTACTTC. The full variable domain, with the rest looked up from reference TRBV19 and TRBJ2-7, is DGGITQSPKYLFRKEGQNVTLSCEQNLNHDAMYWYRQDPGQGLRLIYYSQIVNDFQKGDIAEGYSVSREKKESFPLTVTSAQKNPTAFYLCASRDDYSYEQYFGPGTRLTVT.

This clone was detected only once. The rearrangement uses TRBV3-1 (or the pseudogene TRBV3-2) and TRBJ1-1; possible D gene TRBD1, 5 bases. V lost 1 base to trimming and J lost 0 bases, with 12 bases between them. The V gene's germline CDR1 is LGHDT and CDR2 YNNKEL (reference sequence). There are 16 residues in the CDR3. CDR3 residues: CASSQGTRIMNTEAFF. The CDR3 DNA is TGTGCCAGCAGCCAAGGGACACGAATTATGAACACTGAAGCTTTCTTT.

The CDR3 loop is CASSLSGTGDSPLHF. The DNA for the CDR3 is TGTGCCAGCAGCCTCTCCGGGACGGGGGACTCACCCCTCCACTTT. The J gene is TRBJ1-6, the V gene TRBV7-3, with D tentatively TRBD1 (5 bases). The CDR3 is 15 amino acids. CDR1 and CDR2 (germline): SGHTA, FQGTGA. Trimming shortened V by 5 bases and J by 10 bases, and 18 bases separated the two germline ends.

The chain recombines TRBV5-1 with TRBJ1-1; D is unresolved. The germline V and J ends were trimmed by 0 bases and 0 bases, with 9 bases remaining between them. Looked up from germline, CDR1 is SGHRS and CDR2 is YFSETQ. CDR3 length: 15 amino acids. The CDR3 protein is CASSLEANLNTEAFF. CDR3 coding DNA: TGCGCCAGCAGCTTGGAGGCAAACTTGAACACTGAAGCTTTCTTT.

V gene TRBV28 combines with J gene TRBJ2-7; TRBD1 is a possible D gene (6 bases). Trimming cost V 7 bases and J 3 bases, with 19 bases left between them. CDR1 MDHEN and CDR2 SYDVKM come from the germline V gene. CDR3 length equals 15 residues. CDR3 coding DNA: TGTGCCAGCACCCCCCCCAGGGGCCGGGGCTACGAGCAGTACTTC. This encodes CASTPPRGRGYEQYF.

The chain carries TRBV9 and TRBJ2-3; D call uncertain. The CDR3 extends over 18 amino acids. From germline, CDR1 is SGDLS and CDR2 YYNGEE. V shed 4 bases and J shed 4 bases, with 25 bases lying between them. The CDR3 region is CASSPERRDSMLADTQYF. In DNA, the CDR3 is TGTGCCAGCAGCCCCGAGCGAAGAGACTCAATGTTAGCAGATACGCAGTATTTT. The variable domain in full, completed from reference TRBV9 and TRBJ2-3, reads DSGVTQTPKHLITATGQRVTLRCSPRSGDLSVYWYQQSLDQGLQFLIQYYNGEERAKGNILERFSAQQFPDLHSELNLSSLELGDSALYFCASSPERRDSMLADTQYFGPGTRLTVL.

The CDR3 DNA reads TGCAGTGCTAGTCCCGACACAGGTTATAGCAATCAGCCCCAGCATTTT. Protein product: CSASPDTGYSNQPQHF. The V and J genes are TRBV20-1 and TRBJ1-5, with D possibly being TRBD1 (5 bases). The V gene lost 3 bases and the J gene lost 0 bases, with 15 bases spanning the gap. The CDR3 is made up of 16 amino acids. In germline, CDR1 is DFQATT, CDR2 SNEGSKA (reference sequence).

This chain connects TRBV13 to TRBJ1-1; the D is unclear. V was trimmed by 2 bases and J by 1 base, leaving 5 bases between them. Germline V gene data show CDR1 as PRHDT and CDR2 as FYEKMQ (reference sequence). The CDR3 sequence is 13 residues long. CDR3 region: CASSLWGNTEAFF. The CDR3 bases are TGTGCCAGCAGCTTATGGGGGAACACTGAAGCTTTCTTT.

V usage is TRBV20-1 and J usage is TRBJ1-1; TRBD1 might be the D (6 bases). CDR3 length: 13 residues. Germline lookup yields CDR1 DFQATT and CDR2 SNEGSKA (reference sequence). V gave up 5 bases and J gave up 3 bases, with 13 bases separating them. The CDR3 sequence is CSAGGGSDTEAFF. The DNA of the CDR3 is TGCAGTGCTGGTGGGGGCTCGGACACTGAAGCTTTCTTT.

The rearrangement joins TRBV6-5 to TRBJ2-5; 7 nucleotides align to TRBD1. Germline V gene lookup returns CDR1 MNHEY and CDR2 SVGAGI. This CDR3 is built from 13 residues. The V gene end was trimmed by 4 bases and the J gene end by 2 bases; junction bases not matched to a gene: 1. In DNA form, the CDR3 reads TGTGCCAGCAGTTCGGGACAGCAAGAGACCCAGTACTTC. This codes for CASSSGQQETQYF.

The CDR3 spells CASRRTNYGYTF. Here the CDR3 DNA reads TGTGCCAGTAGGAGGACCAACTATGGCTACACCTTC. This chain connects TRBV19 to TRBJ1-2; D uncertain. V was clipped by 6 bases and J by 2 bases, with 7 bases between them. The CDR3 is made up of 12 amino acids. Germline CDR1 reads LNHDA; CDR2 reads SQIVND (reference sequence).

V gene TRBV2 combines with J gene TRBJ1-6; D ambiguous. Trimming cost V 3 bases and J 7 bases, with 13 bases left between them. Germline V CDR1 and CDR2: SNHLY, FYNNEI. The CDR3 is made up of 15 amino acids. The CDR3 is CASSESPGRNSPLHF. The CDR3 nucleotides are TGTGCCAGCAGTGAGTCTCCAGGACGCAATTCACCCCTCCACTTT.

The rearrangement joins TRBV5-4 to TRBJ1-2; D unresolved. This CDR3 spans 16 amino acids. Germline values: CDR1 SGHNT, CDR2 YYREEE (reference sequence). Trimming cost V 4 bases and J 4 bases, with 20 bases left between them. The CDR3 sequence is CASSTGGGGKTYGYTF. The CDR3 bases are TGTGCCAGCAGCACTGGAGGCGGTGGGAAAACCTATGGCTACACCTTC. The variable domain in full, with the rest retrieved from reference TRBV5-4 and TRBJ1-2, is ETGVTQSPTHLIKTRGQQVTLRCSSQSGHNTVSWYQQALGQGPQFIFQYYREEENGRGNFPPRFSGLQFPNYSSELNVNALELDDSALYLCASSTGGGGKTYGYTFGSGTRLTVV.

This chain joins TRBV27 and TRBJ2-5, with TRBD1 matching 11 bases. Trimming cost V 6 bases and J 5 bases; bases outside gene matches: 8. The CDR3 sequence is 15 residues long. The germline V gene has CDR1 MNHEY and CDR2 SMNVEV (reference sequence). The CDR3 DNA is TGTGCCAGCAGCCGCGGACAGGGGGCTCGGGAGACCCAGTACTTC. Residues: CASSRGQGARETQYF.

The chain couples TRBV2 to TRBJ1-3; unclear D gene. The length of the CDR3 is 15 residues. In germline, CDR1 is SNHLY, CDR2 FYNNEI. The ends were cut back, 2 bases at V and 0 bases at J, with 8 bases in the middle. The CDR3: CASSEQVYSGNTIYF. The CDR3 DNA sequence: TGTGCCAGCAGTGAACAGGTTTACTCTGGAAACACCATATATTTT.

The chain is built from TRBV11-1 and TRBJ2-7, with D perhaps TRBD1 or TRBD2 (5 bases each). The CDR3 contains 14 residues. V was clipped by 3 bases and J by 2 bases, with 11 bases between them. CDR1 SGHAT and CDR2 FQDESV come from the germline V gene (reference sequence). DNA for the CDR3: TGTGCCAGCAGCTTCGGGACCCAGACCTACGAGCAGTACTTC. This gives the protein CASSFGTQTYEQYF.

This chain connects TRBV6-5 to TRBJ2-5; 8 bases match TRBD2. Germline V CDR1 and CDR2: MNHEY, SVGAGI. V lost 5 bases, J lost 5 bases, and 4 bases stayed unmatched. This CDR3 has 13 amino acids. CDR3 nucleotides: TGTGCCAGCAGTACGGGAGGGGAGGAGACCCAGTACTTC. Translated: CASSTGGEETQYF.

This chain joins TRBV6-5 and TRBJ2-7, with TRBD2 identical over 7 bases. This CDR3 comprises 15 residues. Per germline, CDR1 MNHEY and CDR2 SVGAGI. The trim removed 5 bases at V and 3 bases at J, leaving 10 bases unmatched. CDR3 bases: TGTGCCAGCAGTCCACCGTTCGGCGGGGGCTACGAGCAGTACTTC. The encoded protein is CASSPPFGGGYEQYF.

The genes are TRBV29-1 and TRBJ1-1; 7 nucleotides match TRBD1. The CDR3 runs to 12 residues. After removal of 4 bases from V and 4 bases from J, the junction contained 3 bases not matched to a gene. Germline assignment: CDR1 SQVTM and CDR2 ANQGSEA. The CDR3 sequence is CSVVRGPTEAFF. The CDR3 coding sequence is TGCAGCGTTGTAAGGGGGCCCACTGAAGCTTTCTTT.

The genes are TRBV30 and TRBJ2-2; 16 nucleotides agree with TRBD2. V shed 4 bases, J shed 5 bases, and the junction held 13 bases outside the gene matches. Germline-derived CDR1 and CDR2 are GTSNPN and SVGIG (reference sequence). This CDR3 has 19 amino acids. CDR3 protein: CAWTAWGLAGGPWTGELFF. In DNA, the CDR3 is TGTGCCTGGACCGCCTGGGGACTAGCGGGAGGGCCATGGACCGGGGAGCTGTTTTTT.

In this sample, this clone turned up a few times. The chain is built from TRBV12-3 or TRBV12-4 and TRBJ1-1, with TRBD1 identical over 8 bases. This CDR3 comprises 11 residues. V was clipped by 2 bases and J by 11 bases; unmatched bases: 1. The chain's CDR3 is CASSLQGAAFF. The CDR3, as DNA: TGTGCCAGCAGTTTACAGGGGGCCGCTTTCTTT.